This record concerns one T cell receptor (beta chain) sequence. This entry comes from a study of T-cell reconstitution after alpha-beta-depleted transplantation in children. During its preparation, the TCRbeta library received unique molecular identifiers. In TCRdb, the PCR reads were re-called with MiXCR into one record per CDR3 protein. The top ten hold 3.3% of the sample, which has approximately 510,000 distinct CDR3 sequences, around 17% seen once. CDR1 is SGHRS, CDR2 YFSETQ, per germline. This CDR3 contains 17 residues. V was pared by 0 bases and J by 3 bases, with 8 bases of the junction left unmatched.

This receptor was taken from a human donor who donated a stem cell graft to a child with acute lymphoblastic leukemia. Sequencing was performed on PBMCs from the stem cell graft donor, taken from the stem cell graft. The chain carries TRBV5-1 and TRBJ2-1; 8 nucleotides match TRBD1. The CDR3 reads CASSLDRVRGRYNEQFF. The CDR3 DNA is TGCGCCAGCAGCTTGGATAGGGTCAGGGGGCGCTACAATGAGCAGTTCTTC. Filled out from reference TRBV5-1 and TRBJ2-1, the complete variable domain reads KAGVTQTPRYLIKTRGQQVTLSCSPISGHRSVSWYQQTPGQGLQFLFEYFSETQRNKGNFPGRFSGRQFSNSRSEMNVSTLELGDSALYLCASSLDRVRGRYNEQFFGPGTRLTVL.